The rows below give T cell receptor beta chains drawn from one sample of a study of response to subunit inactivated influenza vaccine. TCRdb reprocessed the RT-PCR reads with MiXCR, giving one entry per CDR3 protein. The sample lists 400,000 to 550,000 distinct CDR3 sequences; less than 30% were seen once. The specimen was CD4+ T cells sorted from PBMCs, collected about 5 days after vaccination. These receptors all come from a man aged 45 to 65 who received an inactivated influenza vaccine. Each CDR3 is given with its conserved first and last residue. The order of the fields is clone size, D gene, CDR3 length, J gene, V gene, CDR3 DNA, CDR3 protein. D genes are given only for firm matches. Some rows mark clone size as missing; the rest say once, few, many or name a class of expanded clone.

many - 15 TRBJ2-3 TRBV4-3 TGCGCCAGCAGCCAGAGCCCGGGCCGCACAGATACGCAGTATTTT CASSQSPGRTDTQYF
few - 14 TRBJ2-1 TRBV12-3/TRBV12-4 TGTGCCAGCAGTTTTGGCAGATATAACAATGAGCAGTTCTTC CASSFGRYNNEQFF
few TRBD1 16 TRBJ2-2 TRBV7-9 TGTGCCAGCAGCTGGCGGACAGGGGGCATGACCGGGGAGCTGTTTTTT CASSWRTGGMTGELFF
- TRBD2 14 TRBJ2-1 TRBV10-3 TGTGCCATCAGTGCGGCTAGCGGGAGCTATGAGCAGTTCTTC CAISAASGSYEQFF
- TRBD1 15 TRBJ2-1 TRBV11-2 TGTGCCAGCAGAATCGTACGAGACAGGGGCTATGAGCAGTTCTTC CASRIVRDRGYEQFF
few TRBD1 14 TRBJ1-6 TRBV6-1 TGTGCCAGCAGAGACCCAACAGGGGGCCCAACCCTCCACTTT CASRDPTGGPTLHF
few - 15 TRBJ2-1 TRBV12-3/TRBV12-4 TGTGCCAGCAGCCTTATTAGCGGTTGGAATAATGAGCAGTTCTTC CASSLISGWNNEQFF
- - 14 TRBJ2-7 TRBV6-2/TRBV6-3 TGTGCCAGCAGTTATACGGACAGTGGGAACGAGCAGTACTTC CASSYTDSGNEQYF
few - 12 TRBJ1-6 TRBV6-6 TGTGCCAGCAGTTATCAAGATTCACCCCTCCACTTT CASSYQDSPLHF
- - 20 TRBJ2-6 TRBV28 TGTGCCAGCAGTTTAAGGGGGGGTACATATGGGACCTCTGGGGCCAACGTCCTGACTTTC CASSLRGGTYGTSGANVLTF
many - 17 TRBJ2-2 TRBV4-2 TGTGCCAGCAGCCAAGATCGAGGGGGAGGGATAACCGGGGAGCTGTTTTTT CASSQDRGGGITGELFF
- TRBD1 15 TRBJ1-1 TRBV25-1 TGTGCCAGCAGTCCCCTGGGACAGGGGGCCACTGAAGCTTTCTTT CASSPLGQGATEAFF
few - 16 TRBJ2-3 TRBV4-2 TGTGCCAGCAGCCAAGTACTACGGGGCAGCACAGATACGCAGTATTTT CASSQVLRGSTDTQYF
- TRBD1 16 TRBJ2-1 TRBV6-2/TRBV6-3 TGTGCCAGCAGACGGGGCGTCGGGCTAGGGACAGATGAGCAGTTCTTC CASRRGVGLGTDEQFF
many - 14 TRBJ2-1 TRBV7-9 TGTGCCAGCAGCTTAGATTCGGGCTACAATGAGCAGTTCTTC CASSLDSGYNEQFF
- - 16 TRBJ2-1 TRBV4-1 TGCGCCAGCAGCCAACAGAGCCCTTTCTCCTACAATGAGCAGTTCTTC CASSQQSPFSYNEQFF
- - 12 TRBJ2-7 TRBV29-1 TGCAGCGTTGGCGACAGGTCCTACGAGCAGTACTTC CSVGDRSYEQYF
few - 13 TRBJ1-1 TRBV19 TGTGCCAGTAGGCCCAGGAGGAACACTGAAGCTTTCTTT CASRPRRNTEAFF